This TCR beta chain is drawn from a study of blood T cell repertoires in COVID-19 (dated by TCRdb to 2020 to 2021). Study-wide context: Collaborator samples came from the United States, Italy and Spain and covered acute and convalescent phases of COVID-19. The prospective study material was composed of cDNA or gDNA derived from T cells, B-cell-depleted T cells, or PBMCs. Subjects who had been exposed to COVID-19, were actively infected with it, or had recovered from it provided the deeply sampled blood TCRbeta repertoires that made up the dataset. The repertoires were released in a freely available public database meant as a resource for research on the immune response to SARS-CoV-2. The samples were drawn from the first 160 participants of the ongoing ImmuneRACE study and from 950 to 1,500 subjects provided by 6 global collaborators. The sample metadata nearly always contained a de-identified subject ID, COVID-19 status, age in years and sex. Where available, HLA class I and class II types were obtained from metadata supplied by the sample provider rather than from assay-based typing.

Participants in the prospective study were aged roughly 18 to 100 years, lived in 20 to 30 United States geographic areas, and enrolled through a virtual design. To assign participants to cohorts, the prospective study relied on clinical history that participants themselves reported in a screening survey and a study questionnaire. Recovered participants in ImmuneRACE Cohort 3 were defined by two consecutive negative NP/OP PCR tests, clearance by a healthcare professional, or resolution of symptoms. Each participant in the prospective study had whole blood, serum and a nasopharyngeal or oropharyngeal swab collected by mobile phlebotomists. Prospective study participants could optionally give additional blood draws and questionnaires over a roughly 2-month period. Before DNA extraction, prospective study blood samples were shipped either frozen or at room temperature. Summary of the overall study and its limitations: How much clinical and demographic metadata was included differed by source and by participant, and the metadata was provided uncurated.

The CDR3 measures 12 amino acids from cysteine to phenylalanine. Left in the record is the CDR3 DNA by itself, 36 bases read in frame from the first base. V loses 2 bases, J loses 7 bases, and the germline ends lie 8 bases apart. CDR1 and CDR2, looked up from the germline V gene, are MNHNS and SASEGT. TCRbeta CDR3 regions were amplified from genomic DNA by means of the immunoSEQ Assay, a bias-controlled multiplex PCR. Regarding the original processing steps: The number of nucleated cells in each sample was estimated from the amplification of reference gene primers within the assay. Sequence reads were collapsed and filtered to measure the absolute abundance of every unique TCRbeta CDR3 rearrangement. Productive Simpson clonality was computed per sample as the square root of Simpson's diversity index over productive rearrangements. In TCRdb, the immuneACCESS table is reduced to in-frame sequences with V and J assigned. These tables do not hold every clone; where another copy was compared, an unresolved V gene accounts for under half, and the others remain unexplained. V and J calls and clone size are those listed in that table; D and trimming were worked out from the DNA. This sample gives approximately 360,000 clones in total; over 80% of them show up just once. The ten largest account for 5.1% of the sample.

Details on this clone: Its antigen is unknown. No per-base quality is available; no much larger clone lies one base away.

Sequencing was done on a sample of PBMCs or T cells enriched from blood (not recorded which). This clonotype was obtained from a woman between 50 and 59 years old who had recovered from COVID-19. The V and J genes are TRBV6-1 and TRBJ1-1, with TRBD1 tentatively as D gene (5 bases match). The sequenced DNA: TGTGCCAGCAGTGAACGGACAATTGAAGCTTTCTTT. The encoded protein is CASSERTIEAFF.